A single sample is the source of the 21 T cell receptor beta chains below, sequenced in a study of T cell responses to AZD1222 COVID-19 vaccine (dated by TCRdb to about 2021). In the paper's terms, the time point label means: baseline before first vaccination. Library preparation employed the immunoSEQ multiplex PCR assay. The source is immuneACCESS, and TCRdb retained only in-frame sequences with V and J called. Part of the clones is not carried over; for the studies checked, unresolved V genes explain less than half of this, and the remainder is unexplained. In this sample the table shows 100,000 to 150,000 clones, roughly 89% of which occur a single time. The ten largest account for about 27% of the sample. The sample in question was peripheral blood, obtained on day 0 of AZD1222 vaccination. These receptors were obtained from an adult in good health.

J is TRBJ1-2 and V is TRBV19; no reliable D call. The CDR3 is 14 residues long. The germline V and J ends were trimmed by 6 bases and 2 bases, with 13 bases remaining between them. Looked up from germline, CDR1 is LNHDA and CDR2 is SQIVND (reference sequence). The CDR3 DNA reads as TGTGCCAGTAGCTATGACGCGGCCAACTATGGCTACACCTTC. As protein: CASSYDAANYGYTF.

The V gene is TRBV2, the J gene TRBJ1-1, with TRBD1 matching over 8 bases. The CDR3 is 15 residues long. The J segment lost 2 bases and the V segment lost 5 bases, leaving 7 bases of the junction unmatched. Germline CDR1 reads SNHLY; CDR2 reads FYNNEI. The DNA of the CDR3 is TGTGCCAGCAGTCTAGACAGGGGCGTAAACACTGAAGCTTTCTTT. Amino acids: CASSLDRGVNTEAFF.

This clone has only one observation. The chain combines TRBV6-1 with TRBJ2-1; D is unclear. The CDR3 has 14 residues. CDR1 MNHNS and CDR2 SASEGT come from the germline V gene. V lost 1 base and J lost 0, with 4 bases in between. The CDR3 reads CASSEGDSYNEQFF. CDR3 DNA sequence: TGTGCCAGCAGTGAAGGTGACTCCTACAATGAGCAGTTCTTC.

The chain combines TRBV18 with TRBJ1-2; 8 nucleotides agree with TRBD1. The CDR3 is 14 amino acids. Trimming cost V 3 bases and J 6 bases; bases outside gene matches: 6. Germline CDR1 reads KGHSH; CDR2 reads LQKENI. CDR3 region: CASSPGQGRDGYTF. In DNA form, the CDR3 reads TGTGCCAGCTCACCTGGACAGGGTCGGGATGGCTACACCTTC.

This clone has just one count. This chain links TRBV19 with TRBJ1-5; 10 bases are a match to TRBD1. The CDR3 spans 18 residues. V gave up 6 bases and J gave up 2 bases; unmatched junction bases: 13. Germline CDR1 LNHDA, CDR2 SQIVND (reference sequence). The CDR3 here is CASRDPGQGISGNQPQHF. The CDR3 DNA is TGTGCCAGTAGAGACCCGGGACAGGGGATTTCGGGCAATCAGCCCCAGCATTTT.

The chain uses TRBV15 and TRBJ2-1, with D unresolved. The germline V gene encodes CDR1 LNHNV and CDR2 YYDKDF (reference sequence). Trimming cost V 3 bases and J 2 bases, with 8 bases left between them. There are 14 residues in the CDR3. The CDR3 loop reads CATSSAGAYNEQFF. CDR3 sequence (DNA): TGTGCCACCAGCAGTGCCGGAGCCTACAATGAGCAGTTCTTC.

This clone was observed once. The CDR3 coding sequence is TGTGCCAGCAGTGAGAAGGGGATCGTCTACAATGAGCAGTTCTTC. Translated: CASSEKGIVYNEQFF. This chain joins TRBV2 and TRBJ2-1, with D perhaps TRBD1 (5 bases). Germline CDR1 reads SNHLY; CDR2 reads FYNNEI. Trimming removed 3 bases from V and 3 bases from J, with 12 bases in between. The CDR3 spans 15 residues.

This chain uses TRBV19 with TRBJ1-2, with TRBD1 matching over 7 bases. The CDR3 extends over 13 amino acids. Per germline, CDR1 LNHDA and CDR2 SQIVND (reference sequence). V shed 5 bases and J 6 bases; nucleotides not matched to a gene: 6. CDR3 DNA: TGTGCCAGTAGTCCCCGACAGGGACATGGCTACACCTTC. Encoded protein: CASSPRQGHGYTF.

This clone has more than one count but fewer than ten. V usage is TRBV4-2 and J usage is TRBJ1-2; TRBD1 is a possible D gene (5 bases). The V gene's germline CDR1 is LGHNA and CDR2 YNFKEQ. The V end was cut by 1 base, the J end by 4 bases, with 13 bases between. The CDR3 covers 15 residues. The CDR3 reads CASSQGGERGYGYTF. CDR3 DNA sequence: TGTGCCAGCAGCCAAGGAGGGGAACGGGGCTATGGCTACACCTTC.

The chain has TRBV3-1 (or the pseudogene TRBV3-2) and TRBJ2-4; D is possibly TRBD1 (6 bases). The CDR3 has 14 residues. V gave up 7 bases and J gave up 6 bases, with 16 bases separating them. The germline V gene has CDR1 LGHDT and CDR2 YNNKEL (reference sequence). The CDR3 region has the DNA TGTGCCAGCACCCCAGGGGAAGATGGAAACATTCAGTACTTC. As protein: CASTPGEDGNIQYF.

The rearrangement uses TRBV7-2 and TRBJ2-7; tentatively, D is TRBD1 (6 bases). Germline V gives CDR1 SGHTA, CDR2 FQGNSA. The CDR3 is made up of 15 amino acids. The V gene lost 5 bases and the J gene lost 1 base, with 15 bases spanning the gap. CDR3 amino acids: CASSPGAGVSYEQYF. In DNA, the CDR3 is TGTGCCAGCAGCCCAGGGGCCGGGGTTTCCTACGAGCAGTACTTC.

This clone was seen once. The chain is built from TRBV2 and TRBJ2-2, with TRBD2 matching 7 bases. Germline loops: CDR1 SNHLY, CDR2 FYNNEI. CDR3 length: 15 residues. The junction had 11 bases not matched to a gene; V was cut back by 6 bases and J by 7 bases. The CDR3 here is CASRGEAGSFGELFF. CDR3 DNA: TGTGCCAGCAGGGGAGAAGCGGGATCGTTCGGGGAGCTGTTTTTT.

In this sample, this clone turned up a few times. The gene calls are TRBV27 and TRBJ1-6; the D gene is possibly TRBD1 (6 bases). The CDR3 runs 17 residues. Germline V lookup: CDR1 MNHEY, CDR2 SMNVEV (reference sequence). V lost 6 bases, J lost 7 bases, and 22 bases lay in between. The CDR3 DNA follows: TGTGCCAGCAGGGCGGTGGGGGCGATACAGGGAAATTCACCCCTCCACTTT. It yields the protein CASRAVGAIQGNSPLHF.

In nucleotides, the CDR3 is TGTGCCAGCAGTTACGTCCGGGGGAACACCGGGGAGCTGTTTTTT. Its protein is CASSYVRGNTGELFF. The chain couples TRBV6-2 or TRBV6-3 to TRBJ2-2; possible D gene TRBD2, 5 bases. Germline V lookup: CDR1 MNHEY, CDR2 SVGEGT. V shed 2 bases and J shed 1 base, with 8 bases lying between them. The CDR3 runs to 15 residues.

This clone was counted between two and nine times. The chain has TRBV9 and TRBJ2-5; TRBD2 matches 8 bases. V shed 4 bases and J 3 bases; nucleotides not matched to a gene: 8. Germline V gives CDR1 SGDLS, CDR2 YYNGEE. The CDR3 loop spans 15 amino acids. CDR3 protein: CASSLWTSPEETQYF. CDR3 coding DNA: TGTGCCAGCAGCCTGTGGACTAGCCCAGAAGAGACCCAGTACTTC.

The chain employs TRBV6-5 and TRBJ1-2; D is possibly TRBD1 (5 bases). V shed 3 bases and J shed 3 bases, with 11 bases lying between them. The CDR3 contains 14 residues. Germline-derived CDR1 and CDR2 are MNHEY and SVGAGI. CDR3 protein: CASSYFQGDYGYTF. DNA of the CDR3: TGTGCCAGCAGTTATTTTCAGGGTGACTATGGCTACACCTTC.

The J gene is TRBJ2-5, the V gene TRBV5-1; TRBD1 matches 7 bases. Germline CDR1 reads SGHRS; CDR2 reads YFSETQ. V shed 2 bases and J 1 base; nucleotides not matched to a gene: 8. This CDR3 region has 16 residues. CDR3: CASSLTGAQFQETQYF. The CDR3 DNA sequence: TGCGCCAGCAGCTTAACAGGGGCACAATTCCAAGAGACCCAGTACTTC.

The genes are TRBV29-1 and TRBJ1-2; the match to TRBD1 covers 8 bases. The V and J ends lost 5 bases and 8 bases, in that order; junction bases with no gene match: 4. From germline, CDR1 is SQVTM and CDR2 ANQGSEA. This CDR3 is 11 amino acids long. CDR3 residues: CSVPGTGGYTF. CDR3 nucleotide sequence: TGCAGCGTTCCCGGGACAGGAGGCTACACCTTC.

The chain joins TRBV19 to TRBJ2-2; 8 bases fit TRBD2. The CDR3 has 15 residues. Germline trimming cut 5 bases from V and 8 bases from J; bases unmatched to any gene: 10. CDR1 and CDR2 from the germline V gene are LNHDA and SQIVND (reference sequence). CDR3 in DNA: TGTGCCAGTAGTCCCGGGGGGGAAGCCCCGGGGGAGCTGTTTTTT. This sequence encodes CASSPGGEAPGELFF.

V and J are TRBV5-1 and TRBJ2-7; 7 bases agree with TRBD1. V shed 8 bases and J 4 bases; nucleotides not matched to a gene: 9. Germline V CDR1 and CDR2: SGHRS, YFSETQ. The CDR3 runs to 13 residues. The CDR3 is CASHRGTDYEQYF. In DNA, the CDR3 is TGCGCCAGTCACCGAGGGACAGATTACGAGCAGTACTTC. The full variable domain, its missing parts supplied by reference TRBV5-1 and TRBJ2-7, is KAGVTQTPRYLIKTRGQQVTLSCSPISGHRSVSWYQQTPGQGLQFLFEYFSETQRNKGNFPGRFSGRQFSNSRSEMNVSTLELGDSALYLCASHRGTDYEQYFGPGTRLTVT.

The chain uses TRBV10-2 and TRBJ1-1, with no clear D. The CDR3 consists of 11 residues. Germline CDR1 and CDR2: WSHSY and SAAADI. V lost 3 bases, J lost 7 bases, and 6 bases lay in between. CDR3 region: CASSDENEAFF. CDR3 coding DNA: TGCGCCAGCAGTGACGAAAATGAAGCTTTCTTT.